In its sample, the clone carrying this T cell receptor (beta chain) was seen a few times. Its antigen is unknown. This record comes from a study of blood T cells in healthy people across ages. The donors, healthy Caucasians from Russia, were aged 6 to 90. With a J-beta primer mix and a sample-barcoded 5' primer, a second PCR ran about 7 to 12 cycles. TCRdb processed the 5' RACE reads anew with MiXCR; each CDR3 protein has one entry. This sample has 760,000 or so distinct CDR3 sequences, with 25% found just once. CDR1 is MRHNA, CDR2 SNTAGT, per germline. The CDR3 loop spans 11 amino acids. V lost 7 bases, J lost 10 bases, and 12 bases lay in between. Overall study results and limits: Long-lived donors carried more naive CD4+ cells and greater diversity than aged donors.

The sample also formed part of further work on T cells of mothers and their children.

The sequence derives from a boy younger than 18 in good health. The chain combines TRBV6-4 with TRBJ2-3; D gene uncertain. What was sequenced was blood. CDR3 in amino acids: CASIYKGAQYF. The CDR3 bases are TGTGCCAGCATATACAAGGGTGCGCAGTATTTT.